Below are 5 T cell receptor beta chains sequenced from a single sample in a study of cytomegalovirus exposure and HLA in healthy donors. Primers: 60 Vbeta forward and 13 Jbeta reverse. Clones were sequenced by immunoSEQ multiplex PCR, and TCRdb holds only the in-frame ones, with some missing. The repertoire holds 110,000 to 150,000 clones, with about 75% as singletons. Sequenced sample: PBMCs. Every receptor here comes from a young woman in good health and CMV-seronegative.

The chain has TRBV11-3 and TRBJ1-1; D is perhaps TRBD1 (5 bases). The CDR3 has 14 amino acids. CDR1 is SGHNT and CDR2 is YENEEA in the germline V gene. V was shortened by 5 bases and J by 0 bases, with 10 bases between the two germline ends. Written as DNA, the CDR3 is TGTGCCAGCAGCCTGCAGGGTTTGAACACTGAAGCTTTCTTT. Encoded protein: CASSLQGLNTEAFF. The full variable domain, completed using reference TRBV11-3 and TRBJ1-1, is EAGVVQSPRYKIIEKKQPVAFWCNPISGHNTLYWYLQNLGQGPELLIRYENEEAVDDSQLPKDRFSAERLKGVDSTLKIQPAELGDSAVYLCASSLQGLNTEAFFGQGTRLTVV.

The chain couples TRBV27 to TRBJ2-7; 7 bases map to TRBD1. Germline-derived CDR1 and CDR2 are MNHEY and SMNVEV (reference sequence). The CDR3 spans 15 residues. The ends lost 3 bases at V and 2 bases at J; junction bases unmatched: 7. CDR3 DNA: TGTGCCAGCAGTTTGAGGGGAACAGGGGCCTACGAGCAGTACGTC. The encoded protein is CASSLRGTGAYEQYV.

This clone was detected only a few times. The chain is built from TRBV5-1 and TRBJ2-2, with 9 bases matching TRBD1. Germline V CDR1 and CDR2: SGHRS, YFSETQ. This CDR3 contains 16 residues. J was trimmed by 0 bases and V by 4 bases; bases with no gene match: 4. This chain's CDR3 is CASSPGQGTNTGELFF. In DNA form, the CDR3 reads TGCGCCAGCAGCCCTGGACAGGGGACGAACACCGGGGAGCTGTTTTTT. The entire variable domain, with the rest obtained from reference TRBV5-1 and TRBJ2-2, is as follows: KAGVTQTPRYLIKTRGQQVTLSCSPISGHRSVSWYQQTPGQGLQFLFEYFSETQRNKGNFPGRFSGRQFSNSRSEMNVSTLELGDSALYLCASSPGQGTNTGELFFGEGSRLTVL.

The gene calls are TRBV5-6 and TRBJ1-3; D gene unclear. V shed 4 bases and J shed 0 bases, with 11 bases lying between them. The CDR3 is made up of 15 amino acids. Germline CDR1 is SGHDT and CDR2 is YYEEEE. CDR3 region: CASSETSYSGNTIYF. The CDR3 bases are TGTGCCAGCAGCGAGACTTCCTACTCTGGAAACACCATATATTTT.

The V call is TRBV27, the J call TRBJ1-5; D might be TRBD1 (5 bases). Trimming took off 0 bases at V and 0 bases at J, with 21 bases between the two ends. Germline V lookup: CDR1 MNHEY, CDR2 SMNVEV (reference sequence). The CDR3 has 20 amino acids. The CDR3 here is CASSLSIPGSDTYSNQPQHF. The CDR3 region has the DNA TGTGCCAGCAGTTTATCGATCCCCGGGTCGGACACCTATAGCAATCAGCCCCAGCATTTT.